The rows below give T cell receptor beta chains drawn from one sample of a study of shared clonotypes between healthy human individuals. Assay used: immunoSEQ multiplex PCR; TCRdb lists only in-frame clones, some missing. The sample holds fewer than 3 million clones; around 90% are singletons and the top ten take more than 0.35%. The sequenced sample consisted of naive CD4+ T cells from PBMCs. Receptors originate from a man younger than 35 in good health. Some clones in this sample may be carry-over from other donors' samples. CDR3s include the opening cysteine and the closing phenylalanine or tryptophan. Fields, in order: D gene, J gene, V gene, clone size, CDR3 DNA, CDR3 protein. The D gene is left open where the match is weak. Clone size, where shown, is once, few, many, or a class for clones that have expanded.

d_call: NA; j_call: TRBJ1-4; v_call: TRBV2; clone_size: NA; cdr3_nt: TGTGCCAGCAGAGGGACGGGAAGTAATGAAAAACTGTTTTTT; cdr3_aa: CASRGTGSNEKLFF
d_call: NA; j_call: TRBJ2-1; v_call: TRBV7-2; clone_size: NA; cdr3_nt: TGTGCCAGCAGCCCCCGGCGGCTGAACAATGAGCAGTTCTTC; cdr3_aa: CASSPRRLNNEQFF
d_call: NA; j_call: TRBJ2-2; v_call: TRBV5-8; clone_size: NA; cdr3_nt: TGTGCCAGCAGCCTTTTTCGTGGGACCGGGGAGCTGTTTTTT; cdr3_aa: CASSLFRGTGELFF
d_call: TRBD1; j_call: TRBJ2-5; v_call: TRBV4-2; clone_size: NA; cdr3_nt: TGTGCCAGCAGCCAAGCGCGACAGGGGGGGTCGACCCAGTACTTC; cdr3_aa: CASSQARQGGSTQYF
d_call: NA; j_call: TRBJ1-1; v_call: TRBV9; clone_size: NA; cdr3_nt: TGTGCCAGCAGCGTGACACCCATGAACACTGAAGCTTTCTTT; cdr3_aa: CASSVTPMNTEAFF
d_call: NA; j_call: TRBJ2-3; v_call: TRBV19; clone_size: NA; cdr3_nt: TGTGCCAGTAGTATTCAGCGGGCTAGCACAGATACGCAGTATTTT; cdr3_aa: CASSIQRASTDTQYF
d_call: NA; j_call: TRBJ2-1; v_call: TRBV10-2; clone_size: NA; cdr3_nt: TGCGCCAGCAGTGAGGTGGGCGGGGTTCGCTCCTACAATGAGCAGTTCTTC; cdr3_aa: CASSEVGGVRSYNEQFF
d_call: NA; j_call: TRBJ2-2; v_call: TRBV2; clone_size: NA; cdr3_nt: TGTGCCAGCAGGGTGGCCACAGGCGGGGAGCTGTTTTTT; cdr3_aa: CASRVATGGELFF
d_call: NA; j_call: TRBJ1-1; v_call: TRBV7-9; clone_size: NA; cdr3_nt: TGTGCCAGCAACTCGTTGGTACAGAACACTGAAGCTTTCTTT; cdr3_aa: CASNSLVQNTEAFF
d_call: TRBD2; j_call: TRBJ2-4; v_call: TRBV6-5; clone_size: NA; cdr3_nt: TGTGCCAGCAGTCCAATAGCGGGAGCGAACATTCAGTACTTC; cdr3_aa: CASSPIAGANIQYF
d_call: NA; j_call: TRBJ2-1; v_call: TRBV5-1; clone_size: NA; cdr3_nt: TGCGCCAGCAGCTTGGCCAGCCCCAGCTCCTACAATGAGCAGTTCTTC; cdr3_aa: CASSLASPSSYNEQFF
d_call: TRBD1; j_call: TRBJ1-4; v_call: TRBV9; clone_size: NA; cdr3_nt: TGTGCCAGCAGCGGTTTCGGGACAGGCGAAGAAAAACTGTTTTTT; cdr3_aa: CASSGFGTGEEKLFF
d_call: TRBD2; j_call: TRBJ2-3; v_call: TRBV5-1; clone_size: NA; cdr3_nt: TGCGCCAGCAGCCGGCTAGCGGGAGGGTCGGATACGCAGTATTTT; cdr3_aa: CASSRLAGGSDTQYF
d_call: NA; j_call: TRBJ1-5; v_call: TRBV9; clone_size: NA; cdr3_nt: TGTGCCAGCAGCGTCTCGGGGTTATGGCCCCAGCATTTT; cdr3_aa: CASSVSGLWPQHF
d_call: NA; j_call: TRBJ1-4; v_call: TRBV9; clone_size: once; cdr3_nt: TGTGCCAGCAGCGGATCCGGGCCGCGAGGTGAAAAACTGTTTTTT; cdr3_aa: CASSGSGPRGEKLFF
d_call: TRBD1; j_call: TRBJ1-2; v_call: TRBV6-1; clone_size: NA; cdr3_nt: TGTGCCAGCAGTAGCTCGGGACAGGTCTATGGCTACACCTTC; cdr3_aa: CASSSSGQVYGYTF
d_call: NA; j_call: TRBJ2-1; v_call: TRBV4-1; clone_size: NA; cdr3_nt: TGCGCCAGCAGCCACAACCCTAGCGATCGGGGTCGATATGAGCAGTTCTTC; cdr3_aa: CASSHNPSDRGRYEQFF
d_call: NA; j_call: TRBJ2-6; v_call: TRBV30; clone_size: NA; cdr3_nt: TGTGCCTGGAGTTTTGCCGGGGCCAACGTCCTGACTTTC; cdr3_aa: CAWSFAGANVLTF
d_call: NA; j_call: TRBJ2-3; v_call: TRBV20-1; clone_size: NA; cdr3_nt: TGCAGTGCCGCTAGAACAGATACGCAGTATTTT; cdr3_aa: CSAARTDTQYF
d_call: NA; j_call: TRBJ2-3; v_call: TRBV4-1; clone_size: NA; cdr3_nt: TGCGCCAGCGGACAGAACACAGATACGCAGTATTTT; cdr3_aa: CASGQNTDTQYF
d_call: NA; j_call: TRBJ1-3; v_call: TRBV18; clone_size: NA; cdr3_nt: TGTGCCAGCTCACCACAGGCCATTCCCGCCGACTCCGGAAACACCATATATTTT; cdr3_aa: CASSPQAIPADSGNTIYF
d_call: NA; j_call: TRBJ2-3; v_call: TRBV7-3; clone_size: NA; cdr3_nt: TGTGCCAGCAGCCGCCAGGGGGGTGGCGGGGCAGATACGCAGTATTTT; cdr3_aa: CASSRQGGGGADTQYF
d_call: NA; j_call: TRBJ1-5; v_call: TRBV18; clone_size: NA; cdr3_nt: TGTGCCAGCTCACCGCCACTGGGACAGCCCCAGCATTTT; cdr3_aa: CASSPPLGQPQHF
d_call: NA; j_call: TRBJ1-2; v_call: TRBV28; clone_size: NA; cdr3_nt: TGTGCCAGCAGTATCCGGGACACCTATGGCTACACCTTC; cdr3_aa: CASSIRDTYGYTF
d_call: TRBD1; j_call: TRBJ1-1; v_call: TRBV7-9; clone_size: NA; cdr3_nt: TGTGCCAGCAGCTTCTACAGGGGCACTGAAGCTTTCTTT; cdr3_aa: CASSFYRGTEAFF
d_call: NA; j_call: TRBJ2-3; v_call: TRBV10-2; clone_size: NA; cdr3_nt: TGCGCCACGCAGGGGACTCAGGATACGCAGTATTTT; cdr3_aa: CATQGTQDTQYF
d_call: TRBD2; j_call: TRBJ2-1; v_call: TRBV7-3; clone_size: NA; cdr3_nt: TGTGCCAGCAGCTTAATGCCCGTGTCTAGCGGAAACAATGAGCAGTTCTTC; cdr3_aa: CASSLMPVSSGNNEQFF
d_call: NA; j_call: TRBJ2-7; v_call: TRBV5-1; clone_size: NA; cdr3_nt: TGCGCCAGCAGCGCCGACTACGAGCAGTACTTC; cdr3_aa: CASSADYEQYF
d_call: NA; j_call: TRBJ2-1; v_call: TRBV5-1; clone_size: NA; cdr3_nt: TGCGCCAGCAGCTTGGTCGGGGGACCCTACAATGAGCAGTTCTTC; cdr3_aa: CASSLVGGPYNEQFF
d_call: NA; j_call: TRBJ2-3; v_call: TRBV25-1; clone_size: NA; cdr3_nt: TGTGCCAGCAGTTTGACAGGAACAGATACGCAGTATTTT; cdr3_aa: CASSLTGTDTQYF
d_call: NA; j_call: TRBJ2-1; v_call: TRBV2; clone_size: once; cdr3_nt: TGTGCCAGCAGCCGCGTTTTTCCGTTCGGTGAGCAGTTCTTC; cdr3_aa: CASSRVFPFGEQFF
d_call: TRBD1; j_call: TRBJ1-2; v_call: TRBV2; clone_size: once; cdr3_nt: TGTGCCAGACAGACAGGGGCGGCCTATGGCTACACCTTC; cdr3_aa: CARQTGAAYGYTF
d_call: NA; j_call: TRBJ2-7; v_call: TRBV28; clone_size: NA; cdr3_nt: TGTGCCAGCAGTTTAGGGGGCGGGGGCCCCTACGAGCAGTACTTC; cdr3_aa: CASSLGGGGPYEQYF
d_call: NA; j_call: TRBJ1-5; v_call: TRBV28; clone_size: NA; cdr3_nt: TGTGCCAGCAGTTTAAGGCAGGGATATCAGCCCCAGCATTTT; cdr3_aa: CASSLRQGYQPQHF
d_call: NA; j_call: TRBJ2-3; v_call: TRBV10-3; clone_size: NA; cdr3_nt: TGTGCCATCAGTGGGTCGAGTACAGATACGCAGTATTTT; cdr3_aa: CAISGSSTDTQYF
d_call: TRBD1; j_call: TRBJ2-7; v_call: TRBV29-1; clone_size: few; cdr3_nt: TGCAGCGTTTTGACAGGGGTGGCTCTCGAGCAGTACTTC; cdr3_aa: CSVLTGVALEQYF
d_call: NA; j_call: TRBJ1-3; v_call: TRBV30; clone_size: NA; cdr3_nt: TGTGCCTGGAGTGTACAGAACACCATATATTTT; cdr3_aa: CAWSVQNTIYF
d_call: TRBD1; j_call: TRBJ2-3; v_call: TRBV5-1; clone_size: NA; cdr3_nt: TGCGCCAGCAGCTTGGGACAGGGTCCAGATACGCAGTATTTT; cdr3_aa: CASSLGQGPDTQYF
d_call: TRBD1; j_call: TRBJ1-5; v_call: TRBV6-1; clone_size: NA; cdr3_nt: TGTGCCAGCACCCCCCCGCGACAGGGGAGTCAGCCCCAGCATTTT; cdr3_aa: CASTPPRQGSQPQHF
d_call: TRBD1; j_call: TRBJ2-3; v_call: TRBV6-1; clone_size: NA; cdr3_nt: TGTGCCAGCAGTGCTCGGACAGGGGGCCTTAGCACAGATACGCAGTATTTT; cdr3_aa: CASSARTGGLSTDTQYF
d_call: NA; j_call: TRBJ1-1; v_call: TRBV7-3; clone_size: NA; cdr3_nt: TGTGCCAGCAGCTCTAAGAACACTGAAGCTTTCTTT; cdr3_aa: CASSSKNTEAFF
d_call: NA; j_call: TRBJ2-7; v_call: TRBV20-1; clone_size: NA; cdr3_nt: TGCAGTGCTCTGCGGGGCGAGCAGTACTTC; cdr3_aa: CSALRGEQYF
d_call: NA; j_call: TRBJ2-2; v_call: TRBV29-1; clone_size: NA; cdr3_nt: TGCAGCGTGGGCCAGGACAGCGGGGAGCTGTTTTTT; cdr3_aa: CSVGQDSGELFF
d_call: NA; j_call: TRBJ2-7; v_call: TRBV5-4; clone_size: NA; cdr3_nt: TGTGCCAGCAGCCTCCCGGGACCGAACAACCCAATCGAGCAGTACTTC; cdr3_aa: CASSLPGPNNPIEQYF
d_call: NA; j_call: TRBJ2-2; v_call: TRBV6-1; clone_size: NA; cdr3_nt: TGTGCCAGCAGTGCCGGATCCGGGACCGAGAACACCGGGGAGCTGTTTTTT; cdr3_aa: CASSAGSGTENTGELFF
d_call: NA; j_call: TRBJ1-5; v_call: TRBV7-9; clone_size: NA; cdr3_nt: TGTGCCAGCAGCGATCAGGGACCGGGCAATCAGCCCCAGCATTTT; cdr3_aa: CASSDQGPGNQPQHF
d_call: NA; j_call: TRBJ1-4; v_call: TRBV19; clone_size: once; cdr3_nt: TGTGCCAGTAGTCTCTACTCGGGCAGGGGAGGTGAAAAACTGTTTTTT; cdr3_aa: CASSLYSGRGGEKLFF
d_call: NA; j_call: TRBJ2-5; v_call: TRBV5-1; clone_size: NA; cdr3_nt: TGCGCCAGCAGCTTACTAAGCGCAAAAGAATTAGAGACCCAGTACTTC; cdr3_aa: CASSLLSAKELETQYF